This T cell receptor beta chain was sequenced for a study of cytomegalovirus exposure and HLA in healthy donors. Study-wide results and limits: Some V segments could not be told apart, so they were left out, TRBV6-2 and TRBV6-3 among them. As a later analysis showed, several of the most significant clusters appeared to be linked to common viral pathogens.

Notes on this clone: Its cognate antigen is unknown.

Germline V gives CDR1 LNHDA, CDR2 SQIVND (reference sequence). This CDR3 spans 16 amino acids. The V end lost 5 bases, the J end lost 1 base, and 12 bases lay between the germline ends. The study ran its PCR with 60 Vbeta and 13 Jbeta primers. Some clones are missing from TCRdb's copy, which holds only in-frame ones; the method was immunoSEQ multiplex PCR. Of 170,000 or so clones listed, around 75% are singletons. The sequencing input was PBMCs. This receptor was obtained from a male donor in good health and CMV-seronegative. The chain links TRBV19 to TRBJ2-6; D perhaps matches TRBD2 (6 bases). As DNA, the CDR3 is TGTGCCAGTAGTTCCCTGGAGGGGTCTGGGGCCAACGTCCTGACTTTC. It codes for CASSSLEGSGANVLTF. The full variable domain, completed using reference TRBV19 and TRBJ2-6, is DGGITQSPKYLFRKEGQNVTLSCEQNLNHDAMYWYRQDPGQGLRLIYYSQIVNDFQKGDIAEGYSVSREKKESFPLTVTSAQKNPTAFYLCASSSLEGSGANVLTFGAGSRLTVL.